This is a list of T cell receptor beta chains from one sample in a study of blood T cell repertoires in COVID-19. The table came from immunoSEQ multiplex PCR; TCRdb's copy has only in-frame clones and leaves some out. In the table there are 100,000 to 130,000 clones, more than 80% of which are singletons. The sequenced sample was peripheral blood. These receptor sequences come from a man aged 35 to 55 with active or convalescent COVID-19. The conserved cysteine and the conserved F or W are not part of the CDR3 here. Some rows mark clone size as missing; the rest say once, few, many or name a class of expanded clone.

clone size: .; V gene: TRBV30; J gene: TRBJ1-1; CDR3 protein: AWSADRATEAF
clone size: .; V gene: TRBV6-6; J gene: TRBJ2-7; CDR3 protein: ASGTDVYEQY
clone size: .; V gene: TRBV7-2; J gene: TRBJ2-1; CDR3 protein: ASSLGSADEQF
clone size: once; V gene: TRBV5-1; J gene: TRBJ1-1; CDR3 protein: ASSLGPGTEAF
clone size: .; V gene: TRBV19; J gene: TRBJ1-2; CDR3 protein: ASSMGHKANYGYT
clone size: .; V gene: TRBV2; J gene: TRBJ2-1; CDR3 protein: ASRSGRGPYNEQF
clone size: .; V gene: TRBV5-1; J gene: TRBJ1-3; CDR3 protein: ASSLVEGGNTIY
clone size: .; V gene: TRBV7-9; J gene: TRBJ1-4; CDR3 protein: ASSPGQGNEKLF
clone size: .; V gene: TRBV7-8; J gene: TRBJ2-7; CDR3 protein: ASSAQRLGTYEQY
clone size: .; V gene: TRBV5-5; J gene: TRBJ1-1; CDR3 protein: ASSFRQGHTEAF
clone size: .; V gene: TRBV28; J gene: TRBJ1-1; CDR3 protein: ASIDGGTGTTEAF
clone size: .; V gene: TRBV4-1; J gene: TRBJ1-2; CDR3 protein: ASSSLGGLLDGYT
clone size: .; V gene: TRBV21-1; J gene: TRBJ2-7; CDR3 protein: ASSKAPENSYEQY
clone size: .; V gene: TRBV4-2; J gene: TRBJ1-4; CDR3 protein: ASSQGFGATNEKLF
clone size: .; V gene: TRBV6-2/TRBV6-3; J gene: TRBJ2-5; CDR3 protein: ASTPLAGVQETQY
clone size: .; V gene: TRBV13; J gene: TRBJ2-1; CDR3 protein: ASSLVSGTGPPGYNEQF
clone size: .; V gene: TRBV5-1; J gene: TRBJ2-3; CDR3 protein: ASSSQTSGGTDTQY
clone size: .; V gene: TRBV30; J gene: TRBJ2-2; CDR3 protein: AWAAYRGLAGTANTGELF
clone size: .; V gene: TRBV28; J gene: TRBJ1-6; CDR3 protein: ASRARQGENSPLH
clone size: .; V gene: TRBV30; J gene: TRBJ1-2; CDR3 protein: AWSSTESSGGYT
clone size: .; V gene: TRBV28; J gene: TRBJ2-7; CDR3 protein: ASSLGGLSLYEQY
clone size: .; V gene: TRBV5-1; J gene: TRBJ2-2; CDR3 protein: ASSTTITGAFTGELF
clone size: .; V gene: TRBV5-4; J gene: TRBJ2-3; CDR3 protein: ASSSSGPMGTDTQY
clone size: .; V gene: TRBV7-9; J gene: TRBJ2-5; CDR3 protein: ASSHLAGGETQY
clone size: .; V gene: TRBV19; J gene: TRBJ2-7; CDR3 protein: ASSIALAVEQY
clone size: .; V gene: TRBV19; J gene: TRBJ1-6; CDR3 protein: ASSLPRQRNSPLH
clone size: few; V gene: TRBV6-5; J gene: TRBJ1-3; CDR3 protein: ASKETGDGNTIY
clone size: .; V gene: TRBV11-1; J gene: TRBJ1-2; CDR3 protein: ASSLAGGANYGYT
clone size: .; V gene: TRBV18; J gene: TRBJ2-7; CDR3 protein: ASSPQSSYEQY
clone size: .; V gene: TRBV4-1; J gene: TRBJ1-4; CDR3 protein: ASSQGGGLEKLF
clone size: few; V gene: TRBV27; J gene: TRBJ1-3; CDR3 protein: ASSPNQGTRSGNTIY
clone size: .; V gene: TRBV7-3; J gene: TRBJ1-6; CDR3 protein: ASSSTGGGNSPLH
clone size: .; V gene: TRBV7-2; J gene: TRBJ1-1; CDR3 protein: ASSLVVGGEAF
clone size: .; V gene: TRBV30; J gene: TRBJ2-1; CDR3 protein: ACFRDTSYNEQF
clone size: .; V gene: TRBV3-1/TRBV3-2; J gene: TRBJ2-5; CDR3 protein: ASSQDGAARTQY
clone size: .; V gene: TRBV9; J gene: TRBJ2-1; CDR3 protein: ASSYNRAGGNEQF
clone size: .; V gene: TRBV11-2; J gene: TRBJ2-1; CDR3 protein: ASSPSGGDYNEQF